The clone carrying this TCR beta chain was counted between two and nine times. The entry originates in a study of blood T cell repertoires in COVID-19. Background on the study: Italy, Spain and the United States were the sources of the convalescent and acute COVID-19 samples. Sources were T cells, B-cell-depleted T cells, or PBMCs; the material itself was cDNA or gDNA.

TCRdb's copy holds only in-frame clones and misses some; the assay was immunoSEQ multiplex PCR. The sample shows around 120,000 clones, 70% to 80% of them seen only once. This CDR3 comprises 13 residues. Trimming took off 2 bases at V and 2 bases at J, with 3 bases between the two ends. The germline V gene has CDR1 MGHRA and CDR2 YSYEKL. The chain couples TRBV4-1 to TRBJ2-2; no clear D. Material for sequencing was peripheral blood. The receptor was derived from a man aged 45-65 years with acute or convalescent COVID-19. As DNA, the CDR3 is TGCGCCAGCAGCCAACATAACACCGGGGAGCTGTTTTTT. This translates into CASSQHNTGELFF.